One sample yielded the 32 T cell receptor beta chains listed below, sequenced in a study of T cells in localized non-small cell lung cancer. Libraries were prepared by immunoSEQ multiplex PCR; TCRdb keeps only in-frame clonotypes and omits some of them. The data contain fewer than 25,000 clones, 92% of them singletons. Sample: peripheral blood, taken before any cancer treatment. These receptors all stem from a woman aged 35-75 years with stage I lung adenocarcinoma.

The gene calls are TRBV29-1 and TRBJ2-2; TRBD1 aligns across 7 bases. V lost 7 bases to trimming and J lost 3 bases; unmatched junction nucleotides: 5. Germline CDR1 and CDR2: SQVTM and ANQGSEA. This CDR3 has 13 amino acids. The CDR3 sequence is CSAPDRDTGELFF. The CDR3 DNA follows: TGCAGCGCCCCAGACAGGGACACCGGGGAGCTGTTTTTT.

The chain combines TRBV19 with TRBJ2-2, with D unresolved. Germline V lookup: CDR1 LNHDA, CDR2 SQIVND (reference sequence). This CDR3 spans 15 amino acids. The V and J ends lost 6 bases and 8 bases respectively, with 19 bases between them. CDR3 in amino acids: CASSLTPFLGGELFF. In DNA form, the CDR3 reads TGTGCCAGTAGCCTTACCCCGTTTTTAGGGGGGGAGCTGTTTTTT.

The chain recombines TRBV11-3 with TRBJ2-1; D is uncertain. The V and J ends lost 0 bases and 7 bases respectively, with 10 bases between them. The CDR3 has 14 residues. Per the germline V gene, CDR1 is SGHNT and CDR2 is YENEEA. DNA for the CDR3: TGTGCCAGCAGCTTAGATCTTGGGGAAAATGAGCAGTTCTTC. Translation gives CASSLDLGENEQFF. The entire variable domain, with the rest obtained from reference TRBV11-3 and TRBJ2-1, is as follows: EAGVVQSPRYKIIEKKQPVAFWCNPISGHNTLYWYLQNLGQGPELLIRYENEEAVDDSQLPKDRFSAERLKGVDSTLKIQPAELGDSAVYLCASSLDLGENEQFFGPGTRLTVL.

The J gene is TRBJ2-1, the V gene TRBV18; 10 bases are shared with TRBD2. Losses at the gene ends were 3 bases for V and 9 bases for J; bases not matched to a gene: 11. The CDR3 is 16 amino acids. Germline CDR1 KGHSH, CDR2 LQKENI. The CDR3 region is CASSPLAGGELGEQFF. The DNA of the CDR3 is TGTGCCAGCTCACCGTTAGCGGGAGGAGAATTAGGTGAGCAGTTCTTC.

This chain connects TRBV29-1 to TRBJ1-4; tentatively, D is TRBD1 (5 bases). Deletions cut 7 bases from V and 5 bases from J, with 8 bases between. CDR3 length: 11 residues. Looked up from germline, CDR1 is SQVTM and CDR2 is ANQGSEA. CDR3 residues: CSAGENEKLFF. In nucleotides, the CDR3 is TGCAGCGCGGGGGAAAATGAAAAACTGTTTTTT. Variable domain in full (rest from reference TRBV29-1 and TRBJ1-4): SAVISQKPSRDICQRGTSLTIQCQVDSQVTMMFWYRQQPGQSLTLIATANQGSEATYESGFVIDKFPISRPNLTFSTLTVSNMSPEDSSIYLCSAGENEKLFFGSGTQLSVL.

This chain uses TRBV11-2 with TRBJ2-1; 11 bases are a match to TRBD2. The CDR3 covers 19 residues. V lost 5 bases to trimming and J lost 4 bases; unmatched junction nucleotides: 16. The germline gives CDR1 SGHAT, CDR2 FQNNGV. CDR3 DNA: TGTGCCAGCAGCCCCCTGAGGACTAGCGGGCGAGGGGGTTACAATGAGCAGTTCTTC. It translates to CASSPLRTSGRGGYNEQFF.

CDR3 in amino acids: CASSLGQGHQETQYF. CDR3 bases: TGTGCCAGCAGCTTAGGACAGGGCCACCAAGAGACCCAGTACTTC. V is TRBV5-4 and J is TRBJ2-5, with 8 bases lining up with TRBD1. This CDR3 is built from 15 residues. Germline V gives CDR1 SGHNT, CDR2 YYREEE (reference sequence). The V segment lost 2 bases and the J segment 0 bases; nucleotides outside the gene matches: 3.

The chain has TRBV7-2 and TRBJ2-7; 8 nucleotides agree with TRBD1. Trimming cost V 2 bases and J 5 bases; bases outside gene matches: 8. The germline V gene encodes CDR1 SGHTA and CDR2 FQGNSA. CDR3 length: 15 residues. The CDR3 loop reads CASSLKRQGANEQYF. In DNA, the CDR3 is TGTGCCAGCAGCTTAAAGCGGCAGGGGGCCAACGAGCAGTACTTC.

V and J are TRBV7-2 and TRBJ2-7, with 9 nucleotides matching TRBD1. Germline V gene lookup returns CDR1 SGHTA and CDR2 FQGNSA. The CDR3 covers 14 residues. V shed 4 bases and J 1 base; nucleotides not matched to a gene: 2. CDR3 region: CASSSGQGSYEQYF. In DNA form, the CDR3 reads TGTGCCAGCAGCTCGGGACAGGGATCCTACGAGCAGTACTTC.

This rearrangement joins TRBV10-1 to TRBJ2-2; D is undetermined. Germline V lookup: CDR1 WNHNN, CDR2 SYGVQD (reference sequence). The V and J ends lost 0 bases and 3 bases respectively, with 11 bases between them. CDR3 length: 16 residues. CDR3: CASSESTAIYTGELFF. The CDR3 region has the DNA TGCGCCAGCAGTGAGTCGACCGCCATTTACACCGGGGAGCTGTTTTTT.

This chain uses TRBV18 with TRBJ2-2, with D possibly being TRBD1 (6 bases). The V end was cut by 3 bases, the J end by 6 bases, with 17 bases between. There are 16 residues in the CDR3. Germline V gene data show CDR1 as KGHSH and CDR2 as LQKENI. CDR3 amino acids: CASSPLQGLAPGELFF. DNA for the CDR3: TGTGCCAGCTCACCGCTACAGGGCCTCGCTCCCGGGGAGCTGTTTTTT.

The CDR3 protein is CASSFKGYGYTF. The CDR3 DNA reads as TGTGCCAGCAGTTTTAAAGGCTATGGCTACACCTTC. The V and J genes are TRBV28 and TRBJ1-2, with D uncertain. This CDR3 spans 12 amino acids. Trimming stripped 3 bases from V and 4 bases from J, with 6 bases between. Germline loops: CDR1 MDHEN, CDR2 SYDVKM.

The chain employs TRBV11-2 and TRBJ1-3; no firm D call. Trimming shortened V by 4 bases and J by 2 bases, and 6 bases separated the two germline ends. This CDR3 comprises 13 residues. Germline CDR1 and CDR2: SGHAT and FQNNGV. The DNA for the CDR3 is TGTGCCAGCAGCTCGAACGCTGGAAACACCATATATTTT. It translates to CASSSNAGNTIYF.

This chain links TRBV18 with TRBJ2-7; D perhaps matches TRBD1 (6 bases). The ends were cut back, 3 bases at V and 7 bases at J, with 10 bases in the middle. Germline values: CDR1 KGHSH, CDR2 LQKENI. The CDR3 extends over 12 amino acids. CDR3 residues: CASSPTDSEQYF. The CDR3 DNA follows: TGTGCCAGCTCACCTACGGACAGTGAGCAGTACTTC. Together with reference TRBV18 and TRBJ2-7, the CDR3 gives the full variable domain: NAGVMQNPRHLVRRRGQEARLRCSPMKGHSHVYWYRQLPEEGLKFMVYLQKENIIDESGMPKERFSAEFPKEGPSILRIQQVVRGDSAAYFCASSPTDSEQYFGPGTRLTVT.

This clone came up a few times. The chain has TRBV7-2 and TRBJ2-1, with 9 bases identical to TRBD2. Per germline, CDR1 SGHTA and CDR2 FQGNSA. The CDR3 has 14 amino acids. V lost 5 bases and J lost 10; bases outside the gene matches: 9. The CDR3 region is CASSPRLAGAEQFF. CDR3 nucleotide sequence: TGTGCCAGCAGCCCTCGCTTAGCGGGAGCCGAGCAGTTCTTC. The full variable domain, in which reference TRBV7-2 and TRBJ2-1 provide the parts outside the CDR3, is GAGVSQSPSNKVTEKGKDVELRCDPISGHTALYWYRQSLGQGLEFLIYFQGNSAPDKSGLPSDRFSAERTGGSVSTLTIQRTQQEDSAVYLCASSPRLAGAEQFFGPGTRLTVL.

The chain recombines TRBV29-1 with TRBJ2-7; D is uncertain. Germline CDR1 is SQVTM and CDR2 is ANQGSEA. V lost 4 bases and J 5 bases, leaving 9 bases between the germline ends. CDR3 length equals 11 residues. The CDR3 sequence is CSVVRDDEQYF. For the CDR3, the DNA is TGCAGCGTTGTCCGCGATGACGAGCAGTACTTC.

The chain joins TRBV2 to TRBJ2-5; 9 bases are a match to TRBD1. Looked up from germline, CDR1 is SNHLY and CDR2 is FYNNEI. Trimming at V came to 6 bases and at J to 1 base, leaving 3 bases not matched to a gene. This CDR3 spans 14 amino acids. This CDR3 reads CASSEQGAQETQYF. The CDR3 DNA sequence: TGTGCCAGCAGCGAACAGGGGGCCCAAGAGACCCAGTACTTC.

The chain joins TRBV19 to TRBJ2-1; 7 nucleotides line up with TRBD1. The CDR3 consists of 16 residues. CDR1 is LNHDA, CDR2 SQIVND, per germline (reference sequence). The J segment lost 9 bases and the V segment lost 6 bases, leaving 17 bases of the junction unmatched. This chain's CDR3 is CASRRRDRVSKSEQFF. CDR3 bases: TGTGCCAGTAGAAGACGAGACAGGGTTTCGAAGAGTGAGCAGTTCTTC.

The rearrangement joins TRBV6-5 to TRBJ1-6; weak D call: TRBD1 (6 bases). The CDR3 sequence is 15 residues long. Germline V CDR1 and CDR2: MNHEY, SVGAGI. Trimming shortened V by 2 bases and J by 7 bases, and 12 bases separated the two germline ends. The CDR3 region is CASSYETGQNSPLHF. The CDR3 DNA reads TGTGCCAGCAGTTACGAAACAGGACAGAATTCACCCCTCCACTTT.

The rearrangement links TRBV7-9 to TRBJ2-1; a possible D gene is TRBD2 (6 bases). The germline V gene encodes CDR1 SEHNR and CDR2 FQNEAQ (reference sequence). With 6 bases removed from V and 3 bases from J, the gap between germline ends came to 12 bases. This CDR3 region has 14 residues. CDR3 DNA: TGTGCCAGCAGGCTCCTCGGGAGCTACAATGAGCAGTTCTTC. Translated, it gives CASRLLGSYNEQFF. Together with reference TRBV7-9 and TRBJ2-1, the CDR3 gives the full variable domain: DTGVSQNPRHKITKRGQNVTFRCDPISEHNRLYWYRQTLGQGPEFLTYFQNEAQLEKSRLLSDRFSAERPKGSFSTLEIQRTEQGDSAMYLCASRLLGSYNEQFFGPGTRLTVL.

The chain links TRBV6-1 to TRBJ2-3; D call uncertain. Germline V gives CDR1 MNHNS, CDR2 SASEGT. The V end lost 6 bases, the J end lost 0 bases, and 4 bases lay between the germline ends. The CDR3 totals 12 residues. The CDR3 DNA sequence: TGTGCCAGCAGGTTAAGCACAGATACGCAGTATTTT. Protein: CASRLSTDTQYF.

This clone was found a few times. The V and J genes are TRBV30 and TRBJ1-1, with D unresolved. The germline gives CDR1 GTSNPN, CDR2 SVGIG (reference sequence). The CDR3 has 13 residues. The V and J ends lost 4 bases and 4 bases respectively, with 13 bases between them. For the CDR3, the DNA is TGTGCCTGGAAACTTGACCGCGGCACTGAAGCTTTCTTT. Translating it yields CAWKLDRGTEAFF. Using reference TRBV30 and TRBJ1-1 for the parts outside the CDR3, the full variable domain is SQTIHQWPATLVQPVGSPLSLECTVEGTSNPNLYWYRQAAGRGLQLLFYSVGIGQISSEVPQNLSASRPQDRQFILSSKKLLLSDSGFYLCAWKLDRGTEAFFGQGTRLTVV.

V usage is TRBV5-1 and J usage is TRBJ1-1; 7 bases are a match to TRBD1. Unmatched junction bases numbered 9, after V lost 6 bases and J lost 4 bases. From germline, CDR1 is SGHRS and CDR2 YFSETQ. CDR3 size: 14 residues. CDR3 nucleotides: TGCGCCAGCACCGTTCAGGGGGGTGGCACTGAAGCTTTCTTT. Its protein is CASTVQGGGTEAFF.

The chain combines TRBV7-3 with TRBJ2-5; no definite D call. Looked up from germline, CDR1 is SGHTA and CDR2 is FQGTGA. The ends were cut back, 6 bases at V and 2 bases at J, with 10 bases in the middle. The CDR3 totals 13 residues. The CDR3 loop is CASSRQVQETQYF. The CDR3 region has the DNA TGTGCCAGCAGTCGCCAAGTTCAAGAGACCCAGTACTTC.

This chain connects TRBV7-9 to TRBJ2-2; no clear D. The CDR3 sequence is 12 residues long. V was shortened by 2 bases and J by 2 bases, with 0 bases between the two germline ends. CDR1 and CDR2 (germline): SEHNR, FQNEAQ (reference sequence). The DNA of the CDR3 is TGTGCCAGCAGCTTAAACACCGGGGAGCTGTTTTTT. It is translated as CASSLNTGELFF.

This chain joins TRBV2 and TRBJ2-3; D remains ambiguous. The V and J ends lost 7 bases and 7 bases respectively, with 12 bases between them. This CDR3 has 12 residues. Germline CDR1 and CDR2: SNHLY and FYNNEI. As DNA, the CDR3 is TGTGCCAGCACCAGACTGGGAAATACGCAGTATTTT. It is translated as CASTRLGNTQYF. Combining the CDR3 with reference TRBV2 and TRBJ2-3 gives the whole variable domain EPEVTQTPSHQVTQMGQEVILRCVPISNHLYFYWYRQILGQKVEFLVSFYNNEISEKSEIFDDQFSVERPDGSNFTLKIRSTKLEDSAMYFCASTRLGNTQYFGPGTRLTVL.

This clone appeared a single time. The chain joins TRBV28 to TRBJ1-3; D call uncertain. The germline V gene has CDR1 MDHEN and CDR2 SYDVKM. The CDR3 length is 16 residues. Trimming stripped 5 bases from V and 0 bases from J, with 14 bases between. CDR3 DNA sequence: TGTGCCAGCAGTCCTTACCTAAAAGGCTCTGGAAACACCATATATTTT. It yields the protein CASSPYLKGSGNTIYF.

The genes are TRBV6-5 and TRBJ2-3; 9 bases are shared with TRBD2. V shed 2 bases and J 2 bases; nucleotides not matched to a gene: 2. The CDR3 length is 15 residues. Germline assignment: CDR1 MNHEY and CDR2 SVGAGI. CDR3 nucleotides: TGTGCCAGCAGTTACGCGGGAGGGCCCACAGATACGCAGTATTTT. Protein product: CASSYAGGPTDTQYF.

This clone appeared once. The chain combines TRBV6-5 with TRBJ2-7, with 11 nucleotides matching TRBD2. The CDR3 covers 15 residues. Trimming removed 6 bases from V and 2 bases from J; junction bases left unmatched: 6. The germline CDR1 and CDR2 sequences are MNHEY and SVGAGI. CDR3 coding DNA: TGTGCCAGCAGCACAACTAGCGGGGGAACCTACGAGCAGTACTTC. Translation gives CASSTTSGGTYEQYF.

This chain joins TRBV30 and TRBJ2-7; D possibly corresponds to TRBD2 (5 bases). Germline lookup yields CDR1 GTSNPN and CDR2 SVGIG (reference sequence). The V gene lost 2 bases and the J gene lost 2 bases, with 7 bases spanning the gap. This CDR3 spans 12 amino acids. The CDR3, as DNA: TGTGCCTGGAGTAGTAGCGCCTACGAGCAGTACTTC. This codes for CAWSSSAYEQYF.

V usage is TRBV5-1 and J usage is TRBJ2-3; perhaps D is TRBD1 or TRBD2 (5 bases each). Germline CDR1 SGHRS, CDR2 YFSETQ. The V gene lost 4 bases and the J gene lost 5 bases, with 20 bases spanning the gap. The CDR3 is 16 amino acids. DNA for the CDR3: TGCGCCAGCAGCCAACCCGGGACCCCCTTTGGAGATACGCAGTATTTT. As protein: CASSQPGTPFGDTQYF.

The chain employs TRBV4-1 and TRBJ1-2; D gene ambiguous. The germline V gene has CDR1 MGHRA and CDR2 YSYEKL. V was clipped by 4 bases and J by 7 bases, with 13 bases between them. This CDR3 comprises 13 residues. In DNA form, the CDR3 reads TGCGCCAGCAGCCCCCTCGGTCTCCTTGGCTACACCTTC. Translated: CASSPLGLLGYTF.